A single sample gave rise to the 31 T cell receptor beta chains below, sequenced in a study of cytomegalovirus exposure and HLA in healthy donors. Amplification used 60 Vbeta primers and 13 Jbeta primers. Only in-frame clones appear in the TCRdb table, and some are missing; sequencing was by immunoSEQ multiplex PCR. Among 150,000 to 200,000 clones listed, 65% to 80% were seen once. The sequenced sample was PBMCs. The receptor source for this set is a man between 18 and 35 years old in good health and CMV-seropositive.

The chain has TRBV9 and TRBJ1-6; D is perhaps TRBD1 (6 bases). The V gene lost 3 bases and the J gene lost 7 bases, with 11 bases spanning the gap. The CDR3 spans 14 residues. The V gene's germline CDR1 is SGDLS and CDR2 YYNGEE. In nucleotides, the CDR3 is TGTGCCAGCAGCGGATCCACAGGGAATTCACCCCTCCACTTT. This codes for CASSGSTGNSPLHF.

V usage is TRBV14 and J usage is TRBJ2-5, with 10 bases lining up with TRBD2. Trimming removed 4 bases from V and 1 base from J; junction bases left unmatched: 6. Germline loops: CDR1 SGHDN, CDR2 FVKESK. There are 16 residues in the CDR3. CDR3 in amino acids: CASSPGLAGVQETQYF. In DNA, the CDR3 is TGTGCCAGCAGCCCGGGGCTAGCGGGGGTCCAAGAGACCCAGTACTTC.

The chain has TRBV2 and TRBJ1-3; TRBD1 matches 7 bases. Unmatched junction bases numbered 3, after V lost 7 bases and J lost 3 bases. CDR1 and CDR2 (germline): SNHLY, FYNNEI. This CDR3 spans 13 amino acids. CDR3 region: CASIRTGGNTIYF. DNA of the CDR3: TGTGCCAGCATAAGGACAGGTGGAAACACCATATATTTT. The full variable domain, its missing parts supplied by reference TRBV2 and TRBJ1-3, is EPEVTQTPSHQVTQMGQEVILRCVPISNHLYFYWYRQILGQKVEFLVSFYNNEISEKSEIFDDQFSVERPDGSNFTLKIRSTKLEDSAMYFCASIRTGGNTIYFGEGSWLTVV.

The V gene is TRBV5-1, the J gene TRBJ2-7; 8 bases align to TRBD1. The CDR3 extends over 15 amino acids. J gave up 1 base and V 4 bases, and 7 bases lay outside the gene matches. The germline CDR1 and CDR2 sequences are SGHRS and YFSETQ. The CDR3 DNA reads TGCGCCAGCAGCCCCGGGACAGGCCGTTCCTACGAGCAGTACGTC. Protein: CASSPGTGRSYEQYV.

This clone appeared once. The chain joins TRBV5-1 to TRBJ2-2; TRBD2 agrees at 8 bases. The CDR3 covers 14 residues. The V and J ends lost 1 base and 6 bases, in that order; junction bases with no gene match: 2. Germline V gives CDR1 SGHRS, CDR2 YFSETQ. The CDR3 loop is CASSLKAGAGELFF. In DNA, the CDR3 is TGCGCCAGCAGCTTGAAAGCGGGGGCCGGGGAGCTGTTTTTT.

This clone was counted only a few times. The rearrangement uses TRBV29-1 and TRBJ2-5, with 7 bases aligning to TRBD2. CDR1 SQVTM and CDR2 ANQGSEA come from the germline V gene. With 8 bases clipped from V and 2 bases from J, the junction kept 8 bases outside the gene matches. This CDR3 has 13 amino acids. This chain's CDR3 is CSLSGGGQETQYF. CDR3 DNA: TGCAGCCTTTCTGGGGGGGGACAAGAGACCCAGTACTTC.

The rearrangement uses TRBV28 and TRBJ2-2, with a possible D match to TRBD1 (5 bases). The germline gives CDR1 MDHEN, CDR2 SYDVKM. The V and J ends lost 1 base and 7 bases respectively, with 19 bases between them. The CDR3 loop spans 17 amino acids. The DNA of the CDR3 is TGTGCCAGCAGTTTATTTGGCAGGGCTCGTTCTGGCGGGGAGCTGTTTTTT. Translation: CASSLFGRARSGGELFF.

V gene TRBV5-1 combines with J gene TRBJ2-2; 10 bases are shared with TRBD2. Germline-derived CDR1 and CDR2 are SGHRS and YFSETQ. Trimming took 4 bases from V and 4 from J; bases not matched to a gene: 7. The CDR3 contains 16 residues. CDR3 loop: CASSPEASGSTGELFF. CDR3 DNA sequence: TGCGCCAGCAGCCCGGAGGCTAGCGGGAGCACCGGGGAGCTGTTTTTT.

The CDR3 DNA reads as TGTGCCAGCAGCCCCCCCCTCGGGGGAGATGAGCAGTTCTTC. Encoded protein: CASSPPLGGDEQFF. The gene calls are TRBV7-9 and TRBJ2-1; perhaps TRBD2 as D (6 bases). This CDR3 is built from 14 residues. Trimming pared 5 bases from V and 8 bases from J, leaving 16 bases between. Per germline, CDR1 SEHNR and CDR2 FQNEAQ (reference sequence).

The gene calls are TRBV28 and TRBJ1-5, with D possibly being TRBD1 (6 bases). There are 15 residues in the CDR3. From germline, CDR1 is MDHEN and CDR2 SYDVKM. V dropped 4 bases and J dropped 4 bases, with 14 bases sitting between them. CDR3 in DNA: TGTGCCAGCAGTTCCAGGACAGTATCAAATCAGCCCCAGCATTTT. It encodes CASSSRTVSNQPQHF.

The V gene is TRBV2, the J gene TRBJ1-6, with 8 positions matching TRBD1. The CDR3 runs 14 residues. Germline loops: CDR1 SNHLY, CDR2 FYNNEI. The V segment lost 6 bases and the J segment 7 bases; nucleotides outside the gene matches: 5. As DNA, the CDR3 is TGTGCCAGCAGGGACGGGACAGGAAATTCACCCCTCCACTTT. The encoded protein is CASRDGTGNSPLHF.

The gene calls are TRBV28 and TRBJ2-2; D perhaps matches TRBD2 (6 bases). V was clipped by 3 bases and J by 4 bases, with 15 bases between them. Germline V gene sequence: CDR1 MDHEN, CDR2 SYDVKM. The CDR3 is 16 residues long. CDR3 in amino acids: CASSFRTKGSTGELFF. The CDR3 DNA reads TGTGCCAGCAGTTTCAGGACTAAGGGTAGCACCGGGGAGCTGTTTTTT.

In its sample, this clone was seen a few times. The chain couples TRBV5-1 to TRBJ2-1; TRBD1 matches at 7 bases. The CDR3 has 14 amino acids. The V and J ends lost 0 bases and 8 bases, in that order; junction bases with no gene match: 5. Germline CDR1 SGHRS, CDR2 YFSETQ. The CDR3 DNA follows: TGCGCCAGCAGCTTGGTCGACAGGGACCATGAGCAGTTCTTC. Translation: CASSLVDRDHEQFF.

The rearrangement links TRBV10-1 to TRBJ2-1, with D possibly matching TRBD2 (6 bases). V gave up 6 bases and J gave up 1 base, with 10 bases separating them. This CDR3 has 14 residues. Germline CDR1 is WNHNN and CDR2 is SYGVQD (reference sequence). CDR3 loop: CASSPGLSYNEQFF. CDR3 in DNA: TGCGCCAGCAGCCCGGGACTTTCCTACAATGAGCAGTTCTTC.

The chain couples TRBV4-2 to TRBJ1-5, with a tentative D call TRBD1 (6 bases). V lost 4 bases to trimming and J lost 6 bases, with 13 bases between them. The germline V gene has CDR1 LGHNA and CDR2 YNFKEQ. This CDR3 comprises 14 residues. The CDR3 sequence: CASSPSGGSQPQHF. The CDR3 bases are TGTGCCAGCAGCCCTTCGGGGGGCAGTCAGCCCCAGCATTTT.

CDR3 in amino acids: CASSLGGNTGELFF. CDR3 coding DNA: TGCGCCAGCAGTCTCGGTGGGAACACCGGGGAGCTGTTTTTT. This chain uses TRBV4-1 with TRBJ2-2, with D hard to call. The CDR3 contains 14 residues. Trimming stripped 6 bases from V and 1 base from J, with 9 bases between. From germline, CDR1 is MGHRA and CDR2 YSYEKL.

J is TRBJ1-2 and V is TRBV29-1, with 9 bases that match TRBD1. Germline trimming cut 6 bases from V and 2 bases from J; bases unmatched to any gene: 19. This CDR3 has 18 residues. The germline CDR1 and CDR2 sequences are SQVTM and ANQGSEA. CDR3 nucleotide sequence: TGCAGCGTCGCTTGGATGGGGACAGGGCATCTTCTAAACTATGGCTACACCTTC. It codes for CSVAWMGTGHLLNYGYTF.

This rearrangement joins TRBV28 to TRBJ1-6; TRBD1 aligns across 7 bases. The J segment lost 2 bases and the V segment lost 7 bases, leaving 5 bases of the junction unmatched. The CDR3 runs 15 residues. Germline V CDR1 and CDR2: MDHEN, SYDVKM. The CDR3: CASKGQSPYNSPLHF. CDR3 DNA: TGTGCCAGCAAGGGACAGAGTCCCTATAATTCACCCCTCCACTTT.

This clone was seen a single time. Here the CDR3 reads CASSERSSYEQYV. The CDR3, as DNA: TGTGCCAGCAGTGAACGGAGCTCCTACGAGCAGTACGTC. This rearrangement joins TRBV6-1 to TRBJ2-7; D not resolved. Germline CDR1 reads MNHNS; CDR2 reads SASEGT. V shed 2 bases and J shed 0 bases, with 5 bases lying between them. The CDR3 covers 13 residues.

This clone has just one count. This chain joins TRBV7-9 and TRBJ1-1; 7 bases line up with TRBD1. The CDR3 loop spans 15 amino acids. Germline V gene data show CDR1 as SEHNR and CDR2 as FQNEAQ (reference sequence). The J segment lost 4 bases and the V segment lost 5 bases, leaving 10 bases of the junction unmatched. The CDR3: CASSLDRVTGTEAFF. DNA of the CDR3: TGTGCCAGCAGCCTCGACAGGGTCACGGGCACTGAAGCTTTCTTT.

The chain joins TRBV30 to TRBJ1-6, with TRBD1 matching 7 bases. The ends lost 8 bases at V and 0 bases at J; junction bases unmatched: 10. CDR3 length equals 16 residues. The germline gives CDR1 GTSNPN, CDR2 SVGIG (reference sequence). The CDR3 region is CAGPGQPSSYNSPLHF. CDR3 nucleotide sequence: TGTGCCGGTCCGGGACAGCCAAGCTCCTATAATTCACCCCTCCACTTT.

The chain recombines TRBV5-1 with TRBJ1-4; D is ambiguous. Germline V gene sequence: CDR1 SGHRS, CDR2 YFSETQ. With 3 bases removed from V and 8 bases from J, the gap between germline ends came to 14 bases. CDR3 size: 14 residues. The CDR3 DNA is TGCGCCAGCAGCTCTACCGCGTCCATCGAAAAACTGTTTTTT. Its translation is CASSSTASIEKLFF.

This rearrangement joins TRBV9 to TRBJ1-4; D might be TRBD1 (5 bases). V shed 0 bases and J shed 8 bases, with 20 bases lying between them. CDR1 is SGDLS, CDR2 YYNGEE, per germline. The CDR3 spans 17 residues. This CDR3 is CASSVDVGPSGGEKLFF. CDR3 nucleotide sequence: TGTGCCAGCAGCGTAGATGTTGGACCCTCCGGGGGGGAAAAACTGTTTTTT. The full variable domain, its missing parts supplied by reference TRBV9 and TRBJ1-4, is DSGVTQTPKHLITATGQRVTLRCSPRSGDLSVYWYQQSLDQGLQFLIQYYNGEERAKGNILERFSAQQFPDLHSELNLSSLELGDSALYFCASSVDVGPSGGEKLFFGSGTQLSVL.

This clone was counted only a few times. The chain recombines TRBV2 with TRBJ1-3; TRBD1 matches 10 bases. Germline loops: CDR1 SNHLY, CDR2 FYNNEI. After removal of 3 bases from V and 4 bases from J, the junction contained 6 bases not matched to a gene. This CDR3 has 16 residues. This CDR3 is CASSETGTGEGNTIYF. The CDR3 DNA reads TGTGCCAGCAGTGAGACTGGGACAGGGGAAGGAAACACCATATATTTT.

This clone came up a few times. This chain joins TRBV5-1 and TRBJ1-1; the D gene is possibly TRBD1 (5 bases). This CDR3 has 14 amino acids. V was pared by 3 bases and J by 3 bases, with 12 bases between. Per germline, CDR1 SGHRS and CDR2 YFSETQ. This CDR3 reads CASSYLAGDTEAFF. The CDR3 nucleotides are TGCGCCAGCAGCTACCTGGCGGGGGACACTGAAGCTTTCTTT.

The chain joins TRBV5-1 to TRBJ1-3; possibly TRBD1 for D (5 bases). The germline CDR1 and CDR2 sequences are SGHRS and YFSETQ. V was trimmed by 4 bases and J by 0 bases, leaving 11 bases between them. The CDR3 loop spans 15 amino acids. The CDR3 DNA is TGCGCCAGCAGCCTCGACAGCCCCTCTGGAAACACCATATATTTT. Amino acid sequence: CASSLDSPSGNTIYF.

V gene TRBV29-1 combines with J gene TRBJ1-4; 8 bases align to TRBD1. The length of the CDR3 is 16 residues. V was clipped by 4 bases and J by 8 bases; unmatched bases: 15. Germline values: CDR1 SQVTM, CDR2 ANQGSEA. This CDR3 is CSVAPQDRGRNEKLFF. The CDR3 nucleotides read TGCAGCGTTGCCCCTCAAGACAGGGGTAGAAACGAAAAACTGTTTTTT.

The chain recombines TRBV28 with TRBJ1-4; D not certain. The CDR3 is 17 amino acids. Trimming stripped 0 bases from V and 0 bases from J, with 11 bases between. The germline V gene encodes CDR1 MDHEN and CDR2 SYDVKM. The CDR3 sequence: CASSLWGGSATNEKLFF. CDR3 DNA: TGTGCCAGCAGTTTATGGGGAGGATCAGCAACTAATGAAAAACTGTTTTTT.

This chain joins TRBV6-6 and TRBJ1-6, with D perhaps TRBD1 (6 bases). The germline CDR1 and CDR2 sequences are MNHNY and SVGAGI (reference sequence). The ends were cut back, 8 bases at V and 8 bases at J, with 16 bases in the middle. The length of the CDR3 is 14 residues. The CDR3 DNA sequence: TGTGCCAGCTCCGGCGGGGGGCTTTATTCACCCCTCCACTTT. The encoded protein is CASSGGGLYSPLHF.

This clone was picked up a small number of times. CDR3 region: CASSQRGSGVNDEQFF. The CDR3 DNA is TGTGCCAGCAGCCAAAGAGGGTCAGGGGTTAACGATGAGCAGTTCTTC. The V call is TRBV7-8, the J call TRBJ2-1; possible D gene TRBD1, 6 bases. Germline lookup yields CDR1 SGHVS and CDR2 FQNEAQ. V was shortened by 5 bases and J by 8 bases, with 22 bases between the two germline ends. The CDR3 loop spans 16 amino acids. Full variable domain (rest looked up from reference TRBV7-8 and TRBJ2-1): GAGVSQSPRYKVAKRGQDVALRCDPISGHVSLFWYQQALGQGPEFLTYFQNEAQLDKSGLPSDRFFAERPEGSVSTLKIQRTQQEDSAVYLCASSQRGSGVNDEQFFGPGTRLTVL.

This clone was seen a handful of times. The chain joins TRBV27 to TRBJ1-5; the D is unclear. The CDR3 runs 14 residues. Trimming took off 8 bases at V and 6 bases at J, with 17 bases between the two ends. CDR1 is MNHEY, CDR2 SMNVEV, per germline (reference sequence). The chain's CDR3 is CASSTGGITQPQHF. The CDR3 DNA follows: TGTGCCAGCTCGACCGGAGGGATCACTCAGCCCCAGCATTTT.